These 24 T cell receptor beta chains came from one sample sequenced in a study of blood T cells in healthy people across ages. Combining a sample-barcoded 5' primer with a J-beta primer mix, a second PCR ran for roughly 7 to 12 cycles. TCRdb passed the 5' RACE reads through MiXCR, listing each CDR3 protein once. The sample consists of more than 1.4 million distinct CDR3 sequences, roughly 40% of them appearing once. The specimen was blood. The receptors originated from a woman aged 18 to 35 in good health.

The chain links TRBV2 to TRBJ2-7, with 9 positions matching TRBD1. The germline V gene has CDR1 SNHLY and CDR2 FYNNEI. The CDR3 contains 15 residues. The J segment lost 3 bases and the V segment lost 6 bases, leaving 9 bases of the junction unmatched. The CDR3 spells CASRKEGQGIYEQYF. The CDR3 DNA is TGTGCCAGCAGGAAGGAGGGACAGGGTATCTACGAGCAGTACTTC.

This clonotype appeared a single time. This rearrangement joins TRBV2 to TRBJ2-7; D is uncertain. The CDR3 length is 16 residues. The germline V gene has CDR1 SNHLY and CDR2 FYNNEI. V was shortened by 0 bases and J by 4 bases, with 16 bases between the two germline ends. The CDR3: CASSEASVPGVYEQYF. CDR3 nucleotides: TGTGCCAGCAGTGAAGCGTCCGTCCCTGGGGTGTACGAGCAGTACTTC.

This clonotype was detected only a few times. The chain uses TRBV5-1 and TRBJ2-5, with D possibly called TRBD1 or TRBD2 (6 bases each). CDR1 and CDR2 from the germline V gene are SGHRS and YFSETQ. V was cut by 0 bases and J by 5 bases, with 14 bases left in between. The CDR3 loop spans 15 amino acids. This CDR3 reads CASSLVTGAEETQYF. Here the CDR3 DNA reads TGCGCCAGCAGCTTGGTTACGGGGGCCGAGGAGACCCAGTACTTC.

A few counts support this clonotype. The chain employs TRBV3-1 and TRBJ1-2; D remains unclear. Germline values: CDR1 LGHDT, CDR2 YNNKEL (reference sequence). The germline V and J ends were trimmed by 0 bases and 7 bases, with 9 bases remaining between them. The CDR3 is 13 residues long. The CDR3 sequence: CASSQDDGSGYTF. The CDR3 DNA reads TGTGCCAGCAGCCAAGATGACGGGAGTGGCTACACCTTC.

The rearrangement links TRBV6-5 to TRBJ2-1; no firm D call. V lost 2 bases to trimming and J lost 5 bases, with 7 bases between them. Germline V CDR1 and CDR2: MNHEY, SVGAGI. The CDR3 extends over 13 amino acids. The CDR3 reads CASSYNIDNEQFF. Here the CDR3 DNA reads TGTGCCAGCAGTTACAACATCGACAATGAGCAGTTCTTC.

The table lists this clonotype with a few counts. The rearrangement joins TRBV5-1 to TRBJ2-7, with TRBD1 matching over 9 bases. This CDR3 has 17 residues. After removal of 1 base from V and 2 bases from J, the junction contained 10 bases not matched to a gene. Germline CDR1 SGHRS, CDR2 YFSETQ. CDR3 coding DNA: TGCGCCAGCAGCTTGCAAACAGGGGGCCGAGGCCCCTACGAGCAGTACTTC. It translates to CASSLQTGGRGPYEQYF.

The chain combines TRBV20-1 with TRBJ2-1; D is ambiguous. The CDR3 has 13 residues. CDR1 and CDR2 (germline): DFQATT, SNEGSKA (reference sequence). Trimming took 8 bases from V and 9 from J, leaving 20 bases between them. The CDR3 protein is CSWLWAEKGEQFF. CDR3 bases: TGCAGTTGGTTGTGGGCGGAGAAGGGTGAGCAGTTCTTC.

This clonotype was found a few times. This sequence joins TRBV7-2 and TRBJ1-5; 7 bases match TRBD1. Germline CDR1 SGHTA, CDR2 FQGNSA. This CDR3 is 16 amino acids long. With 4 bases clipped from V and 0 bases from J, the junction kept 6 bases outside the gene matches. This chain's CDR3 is CASSSTGDHSNQPQHF. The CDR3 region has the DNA TGTGCCAGCAGCTCTACAGGGGACCATAGCAATCAGCCCCAGCATTTT.

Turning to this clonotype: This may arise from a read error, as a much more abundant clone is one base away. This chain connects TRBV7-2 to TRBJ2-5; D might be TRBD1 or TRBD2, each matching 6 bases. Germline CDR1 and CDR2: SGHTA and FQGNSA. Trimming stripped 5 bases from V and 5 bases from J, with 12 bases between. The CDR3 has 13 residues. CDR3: CASSVGGLETQYF. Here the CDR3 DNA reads TGTGCCAGCAGCGTAGGGGGGTTGGAGACCCAGTACTTC. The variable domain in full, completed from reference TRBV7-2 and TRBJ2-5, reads GAGVSQSPSNKVTEKGKDVELRCDPISGHTALYWYRQSLGQGLEFLIYFQGNSAPDKSGLPSDRFSAERTGGSVSTLTIQRTQQEDSAVYLCASSVGGLETQYFGPGTRLLVL.

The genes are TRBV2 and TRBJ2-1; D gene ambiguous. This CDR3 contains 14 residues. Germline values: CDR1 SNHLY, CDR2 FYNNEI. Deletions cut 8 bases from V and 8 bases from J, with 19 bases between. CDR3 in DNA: TGTGCCAGCTCGACCCTGTGGGGTAACGATGAGCAGTTCTTC. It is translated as CASSTLWGNDEQFF.

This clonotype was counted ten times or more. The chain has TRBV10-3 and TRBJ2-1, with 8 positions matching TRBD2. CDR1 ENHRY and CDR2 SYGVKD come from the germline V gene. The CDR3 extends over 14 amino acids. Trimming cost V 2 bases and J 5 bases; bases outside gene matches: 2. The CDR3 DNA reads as TGTGCCATCAGTGAGACTAGCGGAAACAATGAGCAGTTCTTC. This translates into CAISETSGNNEQFF.

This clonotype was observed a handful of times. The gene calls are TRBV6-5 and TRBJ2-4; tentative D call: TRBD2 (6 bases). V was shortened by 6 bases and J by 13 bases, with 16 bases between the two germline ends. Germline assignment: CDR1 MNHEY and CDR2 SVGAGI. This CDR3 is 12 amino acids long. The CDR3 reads CASRNGGHEQYF. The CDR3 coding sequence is TGTGCCAGCAGAAACGGGGGTCATGAGCAGTACTTC.

The CDR3 DNA sequence: TGTGCCAGCAGCCGGGACAGGATTAAAGATACGCAGTATTTT. Its translation is CASSRDRIKDTQYF. The chain carries TRBV7-2 and TRBJ2-3, with TRBD1 matching over 8 bases. The junction had 6 bases not matched to a gene; V was cut back by 5 bases and J by 5 bases. Germline V gives CDR1 SGHTA, CDR2 FQGNSA. The CDR3 covers 14 residues.

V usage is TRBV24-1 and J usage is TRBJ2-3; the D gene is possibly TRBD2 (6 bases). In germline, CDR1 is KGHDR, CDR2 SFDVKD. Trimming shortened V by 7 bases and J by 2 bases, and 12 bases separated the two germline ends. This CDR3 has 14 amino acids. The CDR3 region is CATRGGGLTDTQYF. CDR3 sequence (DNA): TGTGCCACCAGGGGGGGAGGCCTCACAGATACGCAGTATTTT.

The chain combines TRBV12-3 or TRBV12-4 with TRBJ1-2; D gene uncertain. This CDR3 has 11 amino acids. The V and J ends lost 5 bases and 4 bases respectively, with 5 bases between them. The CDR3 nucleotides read TGTGCCAGCAGTCGCCGCTATGGCTACACCTTC. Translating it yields CASSRRYGYTF.

In nucleotides, the CDR3 is TGTGCCACCAGCAGTCGGGACCAAACGAACACCGGGGAGCTGTTTTTT. Its translation is CATSSRDQTNTGELFF. The gene calls are TRBV15 and TRBJ2-2; TRBD1 or TRBD2 may be the D gene (5 bases each). CDR1 LNHNV and CDR2 YYDKDF come from the germline V gene (reference sequence). V was pared by 3 bases and J by 0 bases, with 11 bases between. The CDR3 runs 16 residues.

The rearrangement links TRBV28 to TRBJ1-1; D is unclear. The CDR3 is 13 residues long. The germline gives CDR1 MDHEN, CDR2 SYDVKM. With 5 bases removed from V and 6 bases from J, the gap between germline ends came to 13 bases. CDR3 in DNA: TGTGCCAGCAGTCCCCAGAACGTGGCTGAAGCTTTCTTT. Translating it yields CASSPQNVAEAFF.

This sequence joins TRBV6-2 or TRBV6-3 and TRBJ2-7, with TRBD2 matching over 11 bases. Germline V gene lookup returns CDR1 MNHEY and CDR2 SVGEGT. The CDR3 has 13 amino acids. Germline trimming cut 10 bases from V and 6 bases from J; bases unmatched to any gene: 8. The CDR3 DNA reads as TGTGCCACGGCAGAGACTAGCGGGACCGAGCAGTACTTC. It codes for CATAETSGTEQYF.

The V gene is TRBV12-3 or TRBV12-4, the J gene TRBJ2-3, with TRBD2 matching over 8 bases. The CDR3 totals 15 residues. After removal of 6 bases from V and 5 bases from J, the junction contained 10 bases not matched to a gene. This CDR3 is CASSPGGTAIDTQYF. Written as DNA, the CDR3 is TGTGCCAGCAGCCCGGGGGGGACCGCCATAGATACGCAGTATTTT.

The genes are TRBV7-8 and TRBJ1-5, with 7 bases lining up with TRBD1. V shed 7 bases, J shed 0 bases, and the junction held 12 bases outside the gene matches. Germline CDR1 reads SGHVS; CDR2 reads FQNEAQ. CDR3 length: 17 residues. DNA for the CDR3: TGTGCCAGCACTCCGGGGCAGGGGGGGTATAGCAATCAGCCCCAGCATTTT. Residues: CASTPGQGGYSNQPQHF. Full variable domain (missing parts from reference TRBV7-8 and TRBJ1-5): GAGVSQSPRYKVAKRGQDVALRCDPISGHVSLFWYQQALGQGPEFLTYFQNEAQLDKSGLPSDRFFAERPEGSVSTLKIQRTQQEDSAVYLCASTPGQGGYSNQPQHFGDGTRLSIL.

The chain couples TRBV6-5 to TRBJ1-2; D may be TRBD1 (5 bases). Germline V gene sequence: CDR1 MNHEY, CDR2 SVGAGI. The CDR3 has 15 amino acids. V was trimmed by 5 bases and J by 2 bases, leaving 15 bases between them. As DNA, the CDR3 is TGTGCCAGCAGTCTCCCCGGGGCAGGGAACTATGGCTACACCTTC. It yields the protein CASSLPGAGNYGYTF.

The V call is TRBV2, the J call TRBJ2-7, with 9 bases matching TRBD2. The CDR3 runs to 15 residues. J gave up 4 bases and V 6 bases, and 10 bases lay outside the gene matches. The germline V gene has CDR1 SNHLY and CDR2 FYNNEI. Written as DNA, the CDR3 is TGTGCCAGCAGACCTGCGGGGGGGAGTTCGTACGAGCAGTACTTC. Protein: CASRPAGGSSYEQYF.

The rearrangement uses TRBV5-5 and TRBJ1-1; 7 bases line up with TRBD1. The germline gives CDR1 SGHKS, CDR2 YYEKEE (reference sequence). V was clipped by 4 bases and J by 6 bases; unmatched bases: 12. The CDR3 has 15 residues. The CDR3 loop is CASSPPTGPGAEAFF. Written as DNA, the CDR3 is TGTGCCAGCAGCCCTCCGACAGGGCCGGGGGCTGAAGCTTTCTTT.

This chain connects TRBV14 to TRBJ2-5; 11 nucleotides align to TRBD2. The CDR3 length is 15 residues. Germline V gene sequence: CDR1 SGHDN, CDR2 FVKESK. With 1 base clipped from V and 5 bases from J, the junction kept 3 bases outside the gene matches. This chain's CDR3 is CASSQGLAGWETQYF. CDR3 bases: TGTGCCAGCAGCCAAGGACTAGCGGGATGGGAGACCCAGTACTTC.